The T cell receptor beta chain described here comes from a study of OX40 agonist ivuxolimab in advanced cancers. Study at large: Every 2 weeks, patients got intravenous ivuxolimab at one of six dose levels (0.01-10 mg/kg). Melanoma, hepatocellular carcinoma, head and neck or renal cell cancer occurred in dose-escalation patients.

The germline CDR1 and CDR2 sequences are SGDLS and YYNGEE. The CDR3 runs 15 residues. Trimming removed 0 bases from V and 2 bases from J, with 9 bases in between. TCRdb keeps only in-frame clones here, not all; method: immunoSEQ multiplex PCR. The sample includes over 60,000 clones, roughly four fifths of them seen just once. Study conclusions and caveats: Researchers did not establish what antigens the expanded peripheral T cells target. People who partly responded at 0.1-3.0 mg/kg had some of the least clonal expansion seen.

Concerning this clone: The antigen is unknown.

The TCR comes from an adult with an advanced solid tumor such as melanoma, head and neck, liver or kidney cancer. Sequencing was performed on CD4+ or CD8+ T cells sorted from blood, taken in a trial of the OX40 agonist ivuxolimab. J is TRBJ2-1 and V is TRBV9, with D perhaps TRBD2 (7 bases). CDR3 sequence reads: CASSVAGGPYNEQFF. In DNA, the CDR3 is TGTGCCAGCAGCGTAGCGGGGGGCCCCTACAATGAGCAGTTCTTC.